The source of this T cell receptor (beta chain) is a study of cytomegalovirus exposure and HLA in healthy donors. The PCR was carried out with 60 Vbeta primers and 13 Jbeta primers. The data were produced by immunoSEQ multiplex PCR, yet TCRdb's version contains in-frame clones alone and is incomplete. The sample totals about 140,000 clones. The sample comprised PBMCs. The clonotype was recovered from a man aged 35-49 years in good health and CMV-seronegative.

CDR3 residues: CASTQREKLFF. CDR3 nucleotide sequence: TGTGCCAGCACCCAACGGGAAAAACTGTTTTTT. V usage is TRBV6-6 and J usage is TRBJ1-4; D call uncertain. This CDR3 spans 11 amino acids. Trimming stripped 7 bases from V and 8 bases from J, with 8 bases between. The germline V gene has CDR1 MNHNY and CDR2 SVGAGI (reference sequence).